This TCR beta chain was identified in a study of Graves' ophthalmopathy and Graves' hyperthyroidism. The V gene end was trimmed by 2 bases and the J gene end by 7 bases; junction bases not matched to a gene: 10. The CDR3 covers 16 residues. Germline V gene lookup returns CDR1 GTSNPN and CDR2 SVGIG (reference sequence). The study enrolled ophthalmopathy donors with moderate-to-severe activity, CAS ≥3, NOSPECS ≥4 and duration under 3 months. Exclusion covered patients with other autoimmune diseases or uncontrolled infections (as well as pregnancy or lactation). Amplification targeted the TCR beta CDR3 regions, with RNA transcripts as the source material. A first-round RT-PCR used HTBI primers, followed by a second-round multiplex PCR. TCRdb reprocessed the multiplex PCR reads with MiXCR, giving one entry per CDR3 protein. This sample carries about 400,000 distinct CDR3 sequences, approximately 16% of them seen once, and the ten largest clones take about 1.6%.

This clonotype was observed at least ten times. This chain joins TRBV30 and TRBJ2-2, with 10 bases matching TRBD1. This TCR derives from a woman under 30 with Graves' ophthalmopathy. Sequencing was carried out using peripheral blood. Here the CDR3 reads CAWSLPGQGHGGELFF. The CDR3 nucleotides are TGTGCCTGGAGTCTTCCGGGACAGGGGCATGGCGGGGAGCTGTTTTTT.